The clone carrying this TCR beta chain was counted at least ten times. MiXCR was run by TCRdb on the 5' RACE reads, yielding one entry per CDR3 protein. The data contain 150,000 to 200,000 distinct CDR3 sequences, 9.3% of them singletons. This specimen comes from a study of T cells after yellow fever vaccination. Germline V gene lookup returns CDR1 MNHEY and CDR2 SVGAGI. This CDR3 contains 14 residues. With V trimmed by 7 bases and J by 2 bases, 2 bases remained unmatched. V and J are TRBV6-5 and TRBJ1-5, with 10 nucleotides matching TRBD1. This sequence was found in a man aged 18 to 30 who received the YFV17D yellow fever vaccine. The input for sequencing was CD8+ T cells sorted from PBMCs, taken 45 days after the yellow fever booster vaccination. The CDR3 loop reads CASKGTGGNQPQHF. Here the CDR3 DNA reads TGTGCCAGCAAGGGGACAGGGGGCAATCAGCCCCAGCATTTT.